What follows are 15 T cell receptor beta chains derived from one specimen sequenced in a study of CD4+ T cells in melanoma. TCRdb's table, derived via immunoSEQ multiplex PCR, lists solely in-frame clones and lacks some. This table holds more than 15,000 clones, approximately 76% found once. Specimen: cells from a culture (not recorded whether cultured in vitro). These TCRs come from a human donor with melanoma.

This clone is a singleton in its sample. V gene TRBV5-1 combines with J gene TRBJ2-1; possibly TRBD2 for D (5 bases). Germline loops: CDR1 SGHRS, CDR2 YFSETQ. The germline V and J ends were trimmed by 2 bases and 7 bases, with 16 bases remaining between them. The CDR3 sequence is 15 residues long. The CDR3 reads CASSFGGLAGNEQFF. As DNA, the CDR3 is TGCGCCAGCAGCTTCGGTGGCCTAGCAGGAAATGAGCAGTTCTTC.

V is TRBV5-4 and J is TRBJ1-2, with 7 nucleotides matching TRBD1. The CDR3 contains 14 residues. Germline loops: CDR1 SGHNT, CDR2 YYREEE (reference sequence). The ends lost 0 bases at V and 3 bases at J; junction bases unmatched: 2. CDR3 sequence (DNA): TGTGCCAGCAGCTTGGGACAGGGAGACTATGGCTACACCTTC. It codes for CASSLGQGDYGYTF.

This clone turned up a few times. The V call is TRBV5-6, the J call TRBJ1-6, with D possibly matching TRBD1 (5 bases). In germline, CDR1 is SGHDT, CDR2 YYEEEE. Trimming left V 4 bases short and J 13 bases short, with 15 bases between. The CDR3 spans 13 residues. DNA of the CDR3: TGTGCCAGCAGCGACGTTGGGACGGGGCCCCTCCACTTT. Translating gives CASSDVGTGPLHF. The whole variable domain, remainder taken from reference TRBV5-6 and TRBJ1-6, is DAGVTQSPTHLIKTRGQQVTLRCSPKSGHDTVSWYQQALGQGPQFIFQYYEEEERQRGNFPDRFSGHQFPNYSSELNVNALLLGDSALYLCASSDVGTGPLHFGNGTRLTVT.

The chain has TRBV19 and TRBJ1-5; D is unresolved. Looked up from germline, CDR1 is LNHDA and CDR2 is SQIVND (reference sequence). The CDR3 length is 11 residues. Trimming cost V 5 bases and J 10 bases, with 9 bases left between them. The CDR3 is CASSDLSPQHF. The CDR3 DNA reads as TGTGCCAGTAGTGATCTCTCACCCCAGCATTTT.

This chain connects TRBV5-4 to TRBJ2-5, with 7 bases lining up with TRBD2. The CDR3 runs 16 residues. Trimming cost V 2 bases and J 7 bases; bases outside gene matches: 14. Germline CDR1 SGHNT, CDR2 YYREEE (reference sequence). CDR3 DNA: TGTGCCAGCAGCTTAGTTTCTAGCGGCACCCTTAGGACCCAGTACTTC. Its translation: CASSLVSSGTLRTQYF.

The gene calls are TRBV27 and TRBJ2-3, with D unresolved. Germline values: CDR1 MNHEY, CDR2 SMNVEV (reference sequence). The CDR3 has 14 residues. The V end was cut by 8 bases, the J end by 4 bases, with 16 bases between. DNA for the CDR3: TGTGCCAGCGGGCGGTACACTTCTCCAGATACGCAGTATTTT. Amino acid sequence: CASGRYTSPDTQYF.

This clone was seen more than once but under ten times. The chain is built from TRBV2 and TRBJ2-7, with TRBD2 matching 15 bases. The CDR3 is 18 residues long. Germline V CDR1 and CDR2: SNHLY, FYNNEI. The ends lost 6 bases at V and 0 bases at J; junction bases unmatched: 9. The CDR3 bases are TGTGCCAGCAGCCGGGGACTAGCGGGGGGCTTAAGCTCCTACGAGCAGTACTTC. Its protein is CASSRGLAGGLSSYEQYF.

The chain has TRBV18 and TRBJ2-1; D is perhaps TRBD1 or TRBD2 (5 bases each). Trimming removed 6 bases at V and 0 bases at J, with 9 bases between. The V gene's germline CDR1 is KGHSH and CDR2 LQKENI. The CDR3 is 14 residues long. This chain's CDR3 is CASSRESSYNEQFF. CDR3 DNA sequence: TGTGCCAGCTCCAGGGAGAGCTCCTACAATGAGCAGTTCTTC. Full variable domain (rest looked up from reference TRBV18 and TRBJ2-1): NAGVMQNPRHLVRRRGQEARLRCSPMKGHSHVYWYRQLPEEGLKFMVYLQKENIIDESGMPKERFSAEFPKEGPSILRIQQVVRGDSAAYFCASSRESSYNEQFFGPGTRLTVL.

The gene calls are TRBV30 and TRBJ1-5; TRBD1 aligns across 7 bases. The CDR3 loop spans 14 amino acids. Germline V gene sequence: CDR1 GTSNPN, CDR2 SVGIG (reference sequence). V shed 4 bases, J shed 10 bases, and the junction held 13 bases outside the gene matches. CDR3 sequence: CAWKTAGGISPQHF. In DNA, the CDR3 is TGTGCCTGGAAGACCGCAGGGGGGATCAGCCCCCAGCATTTT.

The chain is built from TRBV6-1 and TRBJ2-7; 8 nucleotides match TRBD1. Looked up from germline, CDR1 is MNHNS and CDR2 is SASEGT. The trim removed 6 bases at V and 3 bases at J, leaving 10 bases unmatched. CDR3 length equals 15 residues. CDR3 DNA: TGTGCCAGCAGCCGCGACGACAGGGGATTCTACGAGCAGTACTTC. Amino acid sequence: CASSRDDRGFYEQYF.

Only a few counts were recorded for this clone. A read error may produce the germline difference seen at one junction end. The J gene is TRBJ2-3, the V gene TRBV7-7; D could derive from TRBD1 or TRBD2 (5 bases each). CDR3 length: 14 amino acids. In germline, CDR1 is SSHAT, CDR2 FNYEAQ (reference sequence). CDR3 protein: CASSLSLGADTQYF. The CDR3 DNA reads TGTGCTAGCAGCTTAAGCCTGGGGGCAGATACGCAGTATTTT. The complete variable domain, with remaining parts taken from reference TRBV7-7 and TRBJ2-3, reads GAGVSQSPRYKVTKRGQDVTLRCDPISSHATLYWYQQALGQGPEFLTYFNYEAQPDKSGLPSDRFSAERPEGSISTLTIQRTEQRDSAMYRCASSLSLGADTQYFGPGTRLTVL.

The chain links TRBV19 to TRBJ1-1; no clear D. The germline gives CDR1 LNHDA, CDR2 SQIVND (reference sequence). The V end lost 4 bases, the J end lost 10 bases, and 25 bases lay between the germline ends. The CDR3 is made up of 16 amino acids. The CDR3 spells CASSRRLQGPLVGAFF. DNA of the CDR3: TGTGCCAGTAGTAGACGTCTTCAAGGGCCCCTTGTCGGAGCTTTCTTT. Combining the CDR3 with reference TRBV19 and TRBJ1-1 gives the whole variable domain DGGITQSPKYLFRKEGQNVTLSCEQNLNHDAMYWYRQDPGQGLRLIYYSQIVNDFQKGDIAEGYSVSREKKESFPLTVTSAQKNPTAFYLCASSRRLQGPLVGAFFGQGTRLTVV.

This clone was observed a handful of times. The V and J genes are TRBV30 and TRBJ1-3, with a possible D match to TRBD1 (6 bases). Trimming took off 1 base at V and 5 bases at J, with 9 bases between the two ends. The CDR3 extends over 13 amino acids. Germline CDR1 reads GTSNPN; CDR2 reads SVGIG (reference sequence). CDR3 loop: CAWSGTARNTIYF. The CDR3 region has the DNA TGTGCCTGGAGTGGGACAGCGCGAAACACCATATATTTT.

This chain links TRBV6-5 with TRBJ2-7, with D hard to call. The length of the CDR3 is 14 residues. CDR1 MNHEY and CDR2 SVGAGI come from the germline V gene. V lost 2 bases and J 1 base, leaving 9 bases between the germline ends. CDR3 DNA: TGTGCCAGCAGTTACGCTTACCGATCCTACGAGCAGTACTTC. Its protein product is CASSYAYRSYEQYF.

The CDR3, as DNA: TGTGCCAGCAGCGTGACAGGGAGAAATTCACCCCTCCACTTT. Its translation: CASSVTGRNSPLHF. The genes are TRBV7-3 and TRBJ1-6; 7 bases are shared with TRBD1. Germline V gene sequence: CDR1 SGHTA, CDR2 FQGTGA. J lost 7 bases, V lost 5 bases, and 5 bases had no gene match. CDR3 size: 14 residues.